A selection of T cell receptor beta chains follows, all from one sample in a study of blood T cell repertoires in COVID-19. Produced via immunoSEQ multiplex PCR; TCRdb's table is partial and in-frame only. The repertoire holds about 75,000 clones, with 88% as singletons. Sequencing was carried out using peripheral blood. The receptor set was obtained from a human donor in a cohort sampled during active COVID-19. Both conserved end residues are part of each CDR3. A D gene is named only where the DNA matches it firmly. Rows give clone size only sometimes, using once, few, many, or a class for an expanded clone.

V gene,clone size,J gene,D gene,CDR3 DNA,CDR3 protein
TRBV18,NA,TRBJ2-5,TRBD2,TGTGCCAGCTCGCCCACTAGCGGGAAGGAGACCCAGTACTTC,CASSPTSGKETQYF
TRBV6-6,NA,TRBJ2-3,NA,TGTGCCAGCAGCTCGACAGCCCTGGGCACAGATACGCAGTATTTT,CASSSTALGTDTQYF
TRBV7-3,NA,TRBJ2-1,NA,TGTGCCAGCAGCTCGGGTAATGAGCAGTTCTTC,CASSSGNEQFF
TRBV7-2,NA,TRBJ1-2,TRBD1,TGTGCCAGCAGCTCCGGGACAGATTATTTCTATGGCTACACCTTC,CASSSGTDYFYGYTF
TRBV12-5,NA,TRBJ2-5,NA,TGTGCTAGTGGTCCGCTGACAGTCTACCAAGAGACCCAGTACTTC,CASGPLTVYQETQYF
TRBV7-2,NA,TRBJ2-2,TRBD1,TGTGCCAGCAGCTTATCCGTCAGGGGGATGATGGCCGGGGAGCTGTTTTTT,CASSLSVRGMMAGELFF
TRBV19,NA,TRBJ2-2,TRBD1,TGTGCCAGTAGTGGGACAGGGAACACCGGGGAGCTGTTTTTT,CASSGTGNTGELFF
TRBV2,NA,TRBJ2-5,NA,TGTGCCAGCAGCCCCGGGGAGGAGACCCAGTACTTC,CASSPGEETQYF
TRBV6-4,once,TRBJ2-1,TRBD1,TGTGCCAGCAGTGACTCGGGGACAGGGGGCGATGAGCAGTTCTTC,CASSDSGTGGDEQFF
TRBV7-2,NA,TRBJ2-3,NA,TGTGCCAGCAGCCCACAGGGGGGGGGCACAGATACGCAGTATTTT,CASSPQGGGTDTQYF
TRBV6-5,once,TRBJ1-5,NA,TGTGCCAGCAGAGAGTGGAGCCAAGCAGGGGAGCCCCAGCATTTT,CASREWSQAGEPQHF
TRBV5-5,once,TRBJ1-2,TRBD1,TGTGCCAGCAGCCCCCACATGGGACAGTCACTCTATGGCTACACCTTC,CASSPHMGQSLYGYTF
TRBV6-2/TRBV6-3,NA,TRBJ2-1,TRBD2,TGTGCCAGCAGTTACTTCAAGGGAGCGGGGGAGATTGAGCAGTTCTTC,CASSYFKGAGEIEQFF
TRBV6-5,NA,TRBJ2-7,TRBD2,TGTGCCAGCAGTTACGGGACTAGCTCCTACGAGCAGTACTTC,CASSYGTSSYEQYF
TRBV7-8,NA,TRBJ1-5,NA,TGTGCCAGCAGCAATTCCGGGTTGTACAGCAATCAGCCCCAGCATTTT,CASSNSGLYSNQPQHF
TRBV4-2,NA,TRBJ2-3,TRBD2,TGTGCCAGCAGCCAAGAAGCGGGAGCCGGCACAGATACGCAGTATTTT,CASSQEAGAGTDTQYF
TRBV6-6,NA,TRBJ2-7,NA,TGTGCCAGCAGTTACTCGTCCAGGGGCCTAGACGAGCAGTACTTC,CASSYSSRGLDEQYF
TRBV18,NA,TRBJ2-1,TRBD1,TGTGCCAGCTCGCCGGGACAGGAAGATGAGCAGTTCTTC,CASSPGQEDEQFF
TRBV10-3,NA,TRBJ2-5,NA,TGTGCCATCAGTGTGCTAGGAAACGGGGAAGAGACCCAGTACTTC,CAISVLGNGEETQYF
TRBV7-8,NA,TRBJ2-6,TRBD1,TGTGCCAGCAGCTTATCGAGGACAGGGTTATTCTCTGGGGCCAACGTCCTGACTTTC,CASSLSRTGLFSGANVLTF
TRBV2,NA,TRBJ2-3,TRBD2,TGTGCCAGCCAAGGACTAGCGGGGGATACGCAGTATTTT,CASQGLAGDTQYF